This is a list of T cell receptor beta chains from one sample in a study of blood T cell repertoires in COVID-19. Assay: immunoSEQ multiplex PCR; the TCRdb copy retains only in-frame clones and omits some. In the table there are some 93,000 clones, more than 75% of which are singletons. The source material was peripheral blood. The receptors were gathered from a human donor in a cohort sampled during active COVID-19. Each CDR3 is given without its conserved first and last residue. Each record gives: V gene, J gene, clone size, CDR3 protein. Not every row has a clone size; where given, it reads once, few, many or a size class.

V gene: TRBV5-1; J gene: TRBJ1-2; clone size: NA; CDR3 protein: ASSSTQGQYGYT
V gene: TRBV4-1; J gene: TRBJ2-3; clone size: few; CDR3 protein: ASSQERPTGTDTQY
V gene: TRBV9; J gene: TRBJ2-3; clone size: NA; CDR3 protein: ASSAGTVSTDTQY
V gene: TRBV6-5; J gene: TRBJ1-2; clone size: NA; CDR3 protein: ASTKGVWYGYT
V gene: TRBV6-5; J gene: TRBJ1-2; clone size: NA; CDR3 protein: ASSYRQGARYGYT
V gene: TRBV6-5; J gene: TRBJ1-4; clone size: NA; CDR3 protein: ASSYSFSSDEKLF
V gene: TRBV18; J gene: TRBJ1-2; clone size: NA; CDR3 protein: ASSPTGGSDYGYT
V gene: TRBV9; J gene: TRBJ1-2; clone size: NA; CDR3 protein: ASSPGYGYT
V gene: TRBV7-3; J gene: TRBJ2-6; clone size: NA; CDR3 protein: ASSLTQDPGANVLT
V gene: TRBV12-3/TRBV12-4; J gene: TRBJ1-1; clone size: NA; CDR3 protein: ASSRDRNTEAF
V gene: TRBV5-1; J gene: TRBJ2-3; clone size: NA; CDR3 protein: ASSLEADTDTQY
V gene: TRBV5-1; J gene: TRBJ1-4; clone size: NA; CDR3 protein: ASSFLDGGEKLF
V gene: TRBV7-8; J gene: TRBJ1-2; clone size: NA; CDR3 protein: ASSPGQLGGYT
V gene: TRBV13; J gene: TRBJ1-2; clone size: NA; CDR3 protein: ASSPPGQGIGYT
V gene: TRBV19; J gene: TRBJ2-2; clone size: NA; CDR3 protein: ATKPGTGITGELF
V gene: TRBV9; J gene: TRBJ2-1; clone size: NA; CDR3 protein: ASSVIGSGRHNEQF
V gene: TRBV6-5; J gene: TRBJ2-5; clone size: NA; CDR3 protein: ASSYSARGETQY
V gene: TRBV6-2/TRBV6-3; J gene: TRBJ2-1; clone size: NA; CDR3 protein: ASSTTSGRYNEQF
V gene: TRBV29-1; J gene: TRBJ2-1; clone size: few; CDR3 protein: SVRGGSEQF
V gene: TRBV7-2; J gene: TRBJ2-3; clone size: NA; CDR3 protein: ASSLARSDTQY
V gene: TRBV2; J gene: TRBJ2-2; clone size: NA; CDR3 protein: ASRRSGGELF
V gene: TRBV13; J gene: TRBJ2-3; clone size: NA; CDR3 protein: ASSSGGTTIGDTQY
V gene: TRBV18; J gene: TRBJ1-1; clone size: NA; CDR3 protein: ASSPTGTDGEAF
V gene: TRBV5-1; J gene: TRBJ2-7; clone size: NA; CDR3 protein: ASSSSTGGYEQY
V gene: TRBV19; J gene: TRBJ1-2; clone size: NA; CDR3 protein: ASSPSGQVYGYT
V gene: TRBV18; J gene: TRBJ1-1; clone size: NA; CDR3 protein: ASSNIPGQNTEAF
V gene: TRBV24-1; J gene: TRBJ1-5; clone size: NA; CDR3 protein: ATQGAGGNQPQH
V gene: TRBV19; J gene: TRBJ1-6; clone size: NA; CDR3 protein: ASSKGQAGRSPLH
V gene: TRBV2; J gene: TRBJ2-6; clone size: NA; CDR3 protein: ASEKAGQVSGANVLT
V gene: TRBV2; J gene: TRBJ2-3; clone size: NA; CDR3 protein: ASSDARTSGIGTDTQY
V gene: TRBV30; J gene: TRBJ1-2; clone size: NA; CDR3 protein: AWGTVSYGYT
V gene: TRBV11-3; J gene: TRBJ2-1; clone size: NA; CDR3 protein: ASSRFVGGMNNEQF
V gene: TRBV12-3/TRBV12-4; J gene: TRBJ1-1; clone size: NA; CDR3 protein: ASSFQIPTEAF
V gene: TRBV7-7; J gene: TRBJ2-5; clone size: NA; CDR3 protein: ASSLGTGVETQY
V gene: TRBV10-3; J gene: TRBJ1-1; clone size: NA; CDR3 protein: AISDGSHKEAF
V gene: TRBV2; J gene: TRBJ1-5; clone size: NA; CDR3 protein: ASSYQGSSNQPQH
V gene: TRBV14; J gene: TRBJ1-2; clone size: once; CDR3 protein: ASSQNYPGRNYGYT